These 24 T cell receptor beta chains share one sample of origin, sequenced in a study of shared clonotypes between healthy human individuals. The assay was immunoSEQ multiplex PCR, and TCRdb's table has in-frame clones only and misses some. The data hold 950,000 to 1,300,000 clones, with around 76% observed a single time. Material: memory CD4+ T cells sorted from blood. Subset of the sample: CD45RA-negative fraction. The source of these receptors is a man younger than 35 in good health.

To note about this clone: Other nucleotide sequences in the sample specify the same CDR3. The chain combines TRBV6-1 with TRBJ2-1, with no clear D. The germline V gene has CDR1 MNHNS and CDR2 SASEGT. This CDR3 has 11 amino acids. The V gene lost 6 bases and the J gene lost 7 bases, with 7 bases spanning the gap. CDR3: CASRPGNEQFF. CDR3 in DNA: TGTGCCAGCAGACCTGGGAATGAGCAGTTCTTC.

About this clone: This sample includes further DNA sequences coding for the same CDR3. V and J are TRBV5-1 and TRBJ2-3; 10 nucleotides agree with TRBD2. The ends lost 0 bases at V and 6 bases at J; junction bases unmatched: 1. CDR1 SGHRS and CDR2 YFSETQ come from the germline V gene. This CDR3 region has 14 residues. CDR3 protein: CASSLGGLADTQYF. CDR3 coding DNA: TGCGCCAGCAGCTTGGGGGGACTAGCGGATACGCAGTATTTT.

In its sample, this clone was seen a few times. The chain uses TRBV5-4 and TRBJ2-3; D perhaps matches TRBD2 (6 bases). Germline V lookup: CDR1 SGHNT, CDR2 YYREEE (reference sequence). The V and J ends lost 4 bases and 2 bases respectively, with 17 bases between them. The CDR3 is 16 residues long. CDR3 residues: CASSPDGTGYTDTQYF. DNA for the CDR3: TGTGCCAGCAGCCCCGACGGGACTGGTTACACAGATACGCAGTATTTT.

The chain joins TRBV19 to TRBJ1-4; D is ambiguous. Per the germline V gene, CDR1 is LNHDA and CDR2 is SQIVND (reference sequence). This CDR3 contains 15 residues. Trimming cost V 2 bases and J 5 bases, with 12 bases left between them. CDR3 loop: CASSILKAGNEKLFF. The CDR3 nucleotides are TGTGCCAGTAGTATATTGAAGGCGGGAAATGAAAAACTGTTTTTT.

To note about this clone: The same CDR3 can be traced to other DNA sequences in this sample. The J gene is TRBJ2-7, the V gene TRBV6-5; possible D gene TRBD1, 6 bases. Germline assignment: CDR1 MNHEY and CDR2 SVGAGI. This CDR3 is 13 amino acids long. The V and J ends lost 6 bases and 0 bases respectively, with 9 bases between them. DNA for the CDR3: TGTGCCAGCAGGTTAGGGGGCTCCTACGAGCAGTACTTC. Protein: CASRLGGSYEQYF.

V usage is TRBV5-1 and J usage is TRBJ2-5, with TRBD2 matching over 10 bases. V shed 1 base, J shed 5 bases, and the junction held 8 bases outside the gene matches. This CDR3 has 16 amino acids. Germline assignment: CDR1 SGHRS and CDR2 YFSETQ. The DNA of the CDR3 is TGCGCCAGCAGCTTGACCCTAGCGGGAGTCTGGGAGACCCAGTACTTC. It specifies CASSLTLAGVWETQYF.

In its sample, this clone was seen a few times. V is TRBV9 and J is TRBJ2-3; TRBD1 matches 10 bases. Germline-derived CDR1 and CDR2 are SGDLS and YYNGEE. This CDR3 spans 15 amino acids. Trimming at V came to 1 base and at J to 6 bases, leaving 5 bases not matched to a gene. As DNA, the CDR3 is TGTGCCAGCAGCGTAACGGACAGGGGGATGGATACGCAGTATTTT. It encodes CASSVTDRGMDTQYF. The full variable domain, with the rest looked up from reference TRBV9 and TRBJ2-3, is DSGVTQTPKHLITATGQRVTLRCSPRSGDLSVYWYQQSLDQGLQFLIQYYNGEERAKGNILERFSAQQFPDLHSELNLSSLELGDSALYFCASSVTDRGMDTQYFGPGTRLTVL.

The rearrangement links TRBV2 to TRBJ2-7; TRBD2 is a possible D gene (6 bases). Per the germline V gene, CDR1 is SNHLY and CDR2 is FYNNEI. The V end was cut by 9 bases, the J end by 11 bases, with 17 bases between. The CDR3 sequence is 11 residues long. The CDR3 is CARYRDSEKYF. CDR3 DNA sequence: TGTGCCAGATACCGGGACTCCGAAAAGTACTTC.

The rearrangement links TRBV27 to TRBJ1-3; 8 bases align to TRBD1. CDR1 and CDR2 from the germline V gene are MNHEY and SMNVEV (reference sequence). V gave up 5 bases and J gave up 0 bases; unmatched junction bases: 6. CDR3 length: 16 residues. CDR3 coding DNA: TGTGCCAGCAGTCTCTCCGGGACAGGCTCTGGAAACACCATATATTTT. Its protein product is CASSLSGTGSGNTIYF.

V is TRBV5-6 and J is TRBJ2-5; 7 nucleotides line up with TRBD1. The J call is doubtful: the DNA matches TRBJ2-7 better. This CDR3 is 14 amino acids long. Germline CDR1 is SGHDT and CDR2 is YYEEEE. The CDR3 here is CASSLDAGGYEQYF. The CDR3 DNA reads TGTGCCAGCAGCTTGGATGCAGGGGGCTACGAGCAGTACTTC.

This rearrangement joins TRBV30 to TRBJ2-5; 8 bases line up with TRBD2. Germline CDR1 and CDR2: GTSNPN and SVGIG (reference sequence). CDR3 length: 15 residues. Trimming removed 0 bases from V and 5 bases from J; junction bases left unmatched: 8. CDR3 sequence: CAWSVHGGGRETQYF. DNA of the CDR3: TGTGCCTGGAGTGTACATGGCGGGGGGAGGGAGACCCAGTACTTC.

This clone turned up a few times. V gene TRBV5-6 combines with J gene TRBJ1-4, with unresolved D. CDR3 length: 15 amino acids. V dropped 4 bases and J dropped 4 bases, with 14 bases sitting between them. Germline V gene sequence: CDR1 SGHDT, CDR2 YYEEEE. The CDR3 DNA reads TGTGCCAGCAGCAGTTCCAGGCTATTTAATGAAAAACTGTTTTTT. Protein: CASSSSRLFNEKLFF.

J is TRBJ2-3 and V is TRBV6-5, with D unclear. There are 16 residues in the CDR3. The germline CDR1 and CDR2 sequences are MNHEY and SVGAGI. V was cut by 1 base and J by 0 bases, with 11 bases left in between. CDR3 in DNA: TGTGCCAGCAGTTACTTCCCCAGAGCTAGCACAGATACGCAGTATTTT. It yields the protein CASSYFPRASTDTQYF.

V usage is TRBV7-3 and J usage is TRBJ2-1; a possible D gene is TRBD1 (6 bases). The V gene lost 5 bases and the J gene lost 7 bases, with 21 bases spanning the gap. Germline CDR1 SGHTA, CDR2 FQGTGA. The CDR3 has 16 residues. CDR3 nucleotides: TGTGCCAGCAGCCGTAAGGCAGGGGTGGGGATAAATGAGCAGTTCTTC. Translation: CASSRKAGVGINEQFF.

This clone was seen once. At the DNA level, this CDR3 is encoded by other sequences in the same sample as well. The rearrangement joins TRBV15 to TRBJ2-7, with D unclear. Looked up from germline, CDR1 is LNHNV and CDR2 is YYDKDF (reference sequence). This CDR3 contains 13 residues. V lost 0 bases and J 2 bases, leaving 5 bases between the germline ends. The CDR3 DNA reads TGTGCCACCAGCAGAGATCCCCCCTACGAGCAGTACTTC. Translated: CATSRDPPYEQYF.

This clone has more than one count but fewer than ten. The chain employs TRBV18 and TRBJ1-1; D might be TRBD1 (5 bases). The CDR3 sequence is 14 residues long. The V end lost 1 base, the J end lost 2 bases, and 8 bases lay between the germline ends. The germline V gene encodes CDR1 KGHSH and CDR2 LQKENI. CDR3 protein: CASSPRGVNTEAFF. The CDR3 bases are TGTGCCAGCTCACCACGGGGGGTTAACACTGAAGCTTTCTTT. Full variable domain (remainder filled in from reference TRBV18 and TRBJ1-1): NAGVMQNPRHLVRRRGQEARLRCSPMKGHSHVYWYRQLPEEGLKFMVYLQKENIIDESGMPKERFSAEFPKEGPSILRIQQVVRGDSAAYFCASSPRGVNTEAFFGQGTRLTVV.

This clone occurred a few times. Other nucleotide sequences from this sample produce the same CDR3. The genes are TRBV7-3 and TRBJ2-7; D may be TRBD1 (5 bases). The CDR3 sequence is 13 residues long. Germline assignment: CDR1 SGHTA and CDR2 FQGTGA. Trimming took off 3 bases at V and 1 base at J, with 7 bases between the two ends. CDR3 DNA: TGTGCCAGCAGCTTCCAGGGTTCCTACGAGCAGTACTTC. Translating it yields CASSFQGSYEQYF.

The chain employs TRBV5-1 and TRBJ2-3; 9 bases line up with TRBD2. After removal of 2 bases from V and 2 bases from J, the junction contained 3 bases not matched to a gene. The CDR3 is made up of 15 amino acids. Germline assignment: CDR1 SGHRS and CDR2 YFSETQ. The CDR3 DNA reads TGCGCCAGCAGCTTAGCGGGGGGTACCACAGATACGCAGTATTTT. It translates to CASSLAGGTTDTQYF.

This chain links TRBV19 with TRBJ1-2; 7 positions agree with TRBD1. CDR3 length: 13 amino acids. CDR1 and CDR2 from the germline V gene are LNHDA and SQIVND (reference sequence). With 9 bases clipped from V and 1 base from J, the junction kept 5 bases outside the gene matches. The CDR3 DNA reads TGTGCCAGCAGGGGGACAGATAACTATGGCTACACCTTC. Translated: CASRGTDNYGYTF.

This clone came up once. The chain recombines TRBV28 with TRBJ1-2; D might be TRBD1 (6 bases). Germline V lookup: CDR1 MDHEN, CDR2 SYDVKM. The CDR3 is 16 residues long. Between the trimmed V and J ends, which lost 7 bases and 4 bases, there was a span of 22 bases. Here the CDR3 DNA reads TGTGCCAGCACCTCAACTCTGGGACACCTGATCTATGGCTACACCTTC. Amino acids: CASTSTLGHLIYGYTF.

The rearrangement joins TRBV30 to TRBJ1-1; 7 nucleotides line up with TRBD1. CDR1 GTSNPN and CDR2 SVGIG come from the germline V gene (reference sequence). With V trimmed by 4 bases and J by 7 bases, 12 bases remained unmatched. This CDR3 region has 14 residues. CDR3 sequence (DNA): TGTGCCTGGACGAGGGGGCTCGGGGGCAATGAAGCTTTCTTT. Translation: CAWTRGLGGNEAFF.

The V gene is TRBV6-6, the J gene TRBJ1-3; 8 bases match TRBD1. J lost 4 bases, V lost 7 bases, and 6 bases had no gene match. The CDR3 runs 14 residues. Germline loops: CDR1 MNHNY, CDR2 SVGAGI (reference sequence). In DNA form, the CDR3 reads TGTGCCAGCACCAGACAGGGGTCCGGAAACACCATATATTTT. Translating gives CASTRQGSGNTIYF.

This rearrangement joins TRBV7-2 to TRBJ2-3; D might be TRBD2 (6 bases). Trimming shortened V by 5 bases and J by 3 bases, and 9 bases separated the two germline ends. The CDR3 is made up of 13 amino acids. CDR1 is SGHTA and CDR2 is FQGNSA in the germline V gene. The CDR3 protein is CASSHGLTDTQYF. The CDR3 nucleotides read TGTGCCAGCAGCCACGGACTAACAGATACGCAGTATTTT. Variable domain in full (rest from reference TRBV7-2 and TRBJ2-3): GAGVSQSPSNKVTEKGKDVELRCDPISGHTALYWYRQSLGQGLEFLIYFQGNSAPDKSGLPSDRFSAERTGGSVSTLTIQRTQQEDSAVYLCASSHGLTDTQYFGPGTRLTVL.

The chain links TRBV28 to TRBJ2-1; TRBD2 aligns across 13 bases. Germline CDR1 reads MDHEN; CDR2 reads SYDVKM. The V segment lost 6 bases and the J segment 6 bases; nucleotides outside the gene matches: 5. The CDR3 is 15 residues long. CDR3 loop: CASRAGTSGTNEQFF. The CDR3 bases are TGTGCCAGCAGGGCCGGGACTAGCGGGACCAATGAGCAGTTCTTC.